One sample yielded the 5 T cell receptor beta chains listed below, sequenced in a study of radiation and T cells in renal cell carcinoma. Time point described: blood 4 weeks post-SBRT, at nephrectomy. Described treatment: 15 Gy SBRT to primary tumor, nephrectomy 4 weeks later. This table comes from immunoSEQ multiplex PCR, and its TCRdb copy is limited to in-frame clones, with some not included. The data show around 180,000 clones, with about 87% seen just once and about 11% held by the top ten. The sample consisted of blood, taken from a patient whose treatment included radiotherapy and nephrectomy. These receptors all come from a woman aged 45-60 years with renal cell carcinoma.

The rearrangement links TRBV2 to TRBJ1-1; D perhaps matches TRBD1 (5 bases). The CDR3 consists of 13 residues. Trimming left V 10 bases short and J 5 bases short, with 17 bases between. In germline, CDR1 is SNHLY, CDR2 FYNNEI. The CDR3 DNA reads as TGTGCCAACGTCGACAGCCTTAAGACTGAAGCTTTCTTT. It encodes CANVDSLKTEAFF.

This chain connects TRBV7-2 to TRBJ2-7, with D possibly being TRBD1 (5 bases). Trimming took 5 bases from V and 2 from J, leaving 19 bases between them. CDR3 size: 16 residues. Germline assignment: CDR1 SGHTA and CDR2 FQGNSA. Here the CDR3 reads CASSLLSTGIPYEQYF. The CDR3 nucleotides read TGTGCCAGCAGCCTACTATCTACAGGTATCCCCTACGAGCAGTACTTC.

The chain joins TRBV5-1 to TRBJ2-7, with TRBD1 identical over 7 bases. There are 16 residues in the CDR3. From germline, CDR1 is SGHRS and CDR2 YFSETQ. Trimming at V came to 4 bases and at J to 1 base, leaving 11 bases not matched to a gene. The CDR3 loop is CASSPAPGTESYEQYF. Here the CDR3 DNA reads TGCGCCAGCAGCCCAGCCCCCGGGACAGAGTCCTACGAGCAGTACTTC.

The CDR3 spells CASSERLAGASYEQYF. CDR3 in DNA: TGTGCCAGCAGTGAGAGGCTAGCGGGGGCCTCCTACGAGCAGTACTTC. The genes are TRBV2 and TRBJ2-7; 10 nucleotides line up with TRBD2. The CDR3 has 16 residues. Germline V lookup: CDR1 SNHLY, CDR2 FYNNEI. V was pared by 3 bases and J by 0 bases, with 5 bases of the junction left unmatched.

The chain carries TRBV10-2 and TRBJ1-1; D is possibly TRBD1 (6 bases). CDR3 length equals 13 residues. V lost 4 bases to trimming and J lost 4 bases, with 10 bases between them. Germline V lookup: CDR1 WSHSY, CDR2 SAAADI. CDR3 nucleotides: TGCGCCAGCAGTGCAGACAGGACCACTGAAGCTTTCTTT. This encodes CASSADRTTEAFF.